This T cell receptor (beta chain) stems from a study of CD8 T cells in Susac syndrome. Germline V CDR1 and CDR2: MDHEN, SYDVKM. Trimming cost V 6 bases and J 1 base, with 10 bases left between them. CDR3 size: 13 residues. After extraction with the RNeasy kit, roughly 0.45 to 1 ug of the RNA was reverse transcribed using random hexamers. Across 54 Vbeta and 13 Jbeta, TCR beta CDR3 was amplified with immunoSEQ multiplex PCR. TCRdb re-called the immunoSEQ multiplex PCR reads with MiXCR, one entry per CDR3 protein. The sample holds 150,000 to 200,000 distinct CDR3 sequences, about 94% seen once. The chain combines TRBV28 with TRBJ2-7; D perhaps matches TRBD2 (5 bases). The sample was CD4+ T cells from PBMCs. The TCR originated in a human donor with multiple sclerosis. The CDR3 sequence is CASRQEVSYEQYF. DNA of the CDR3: TGTGCCAGCAGGCAGGAGGTTTCCTACGAGCAGTACTTC. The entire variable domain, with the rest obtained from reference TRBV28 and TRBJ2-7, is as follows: DVKVTQSSRYLVKRTGEKVFLECVQDMDHENMFWYRQDPGLGLRLIYFSYDVKMKEKGDIPEGYSVSREKKERFSLILESASTNQTSMYLCASRQEVSYEQYFGPGTRLTVT.